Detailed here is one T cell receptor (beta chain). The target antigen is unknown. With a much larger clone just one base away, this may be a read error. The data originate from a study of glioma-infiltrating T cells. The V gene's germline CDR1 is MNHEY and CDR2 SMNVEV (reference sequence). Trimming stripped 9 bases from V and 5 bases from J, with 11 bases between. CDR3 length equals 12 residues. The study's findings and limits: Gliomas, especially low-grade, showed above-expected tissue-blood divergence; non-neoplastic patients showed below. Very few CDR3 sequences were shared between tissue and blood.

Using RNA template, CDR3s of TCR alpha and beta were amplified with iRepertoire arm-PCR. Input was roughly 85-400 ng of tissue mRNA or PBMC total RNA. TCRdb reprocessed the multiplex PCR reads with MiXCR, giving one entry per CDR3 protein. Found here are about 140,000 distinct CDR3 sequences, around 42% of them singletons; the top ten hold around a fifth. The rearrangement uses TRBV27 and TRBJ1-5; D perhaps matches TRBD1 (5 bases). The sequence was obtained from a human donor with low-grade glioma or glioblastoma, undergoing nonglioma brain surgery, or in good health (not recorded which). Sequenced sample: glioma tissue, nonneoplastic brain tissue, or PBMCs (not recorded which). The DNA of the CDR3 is TGTGCCAGTGGGGGGGTTGATCAGCCCCAGCATTTT. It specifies CASGGVDQPQHF.